These 8 T cell receptor beta chains share one sample of origin, sequenced in a study of follicular helper T cells after annual influenza vaccination. The time point was: 2015-2016 season, 7 days after influenza vaccination. TCRdb's table, derived via immunoSEQ multiplex PCR, lists solely in-frame clones and lacks some. Of approximately 10,000 clones in the sample, about 82% were seen once. The source was CXCR5+ CD38- circulating T follicular helper cells from blood, collected 7 days after influenza vaccination. Stated subset: circulating Tfh, non-naive CD4+CXCR5+PD-1+ (ICOS+CD38+ or ICOS-CD38-). The receptor source for this set is an adult who received the influenza vaccine.

V is TRBV18 and J is TRBJ1-1, with 8 bases that match TRBD1. CDR3 length: 15 residues. Germline CDR1 is KGHSH and CDR2 is LQKENI. After removal of 3 bases from V and 7 bases from J, the junction contained 10 bases not matched to a gene. The CDR3 protein is CASSPDRDRTSEAFF. CDR3 in DNA: TGTGCCAGCTCACCCGATCGGGACAGGACGAGTGAAGCTTTCTTT.

The V and J genes are TRBV19 and TRBJ1-6; D possibly corresponds to TRBD1 (5 bases). Trimming shortened V by 7 bases and J by 2 bases, and 9 bases separated the two germline ends. Germline CDR1 is LNHDA and CDR2 is SQIVND (reference sequence). The CDR3 is 14 amino acids. CDR3 residues: CASTRGAYNSPLHF. CDR3 DNA: TGTGCCAGTACCAGAGGGGCCTATAATTCACCCCTCCACTTT.

The chain recombines TRBV4-2 with TRBJ2-2; no firm D call. The CDR3 sequence is 15 residues long. Deletions cut 0 bases from V and 4 bases from J, with 9 bases between. Germline lookup yields CDR1 LGHNA and CDR2 YNFKEQ. The CDR3 is CASSQDKASTGELFF. The DNA for the CDR3 is TGTGCCAGCAGCCAAGATAAAGCGAGCACCGGGGAGCTGTTTTTT.

Only a few counts were recorded for this clone. The genes are TRBV6-5 and TRBJ2-7, with D perhaps given as TRBD1 or TRBD2 (5 bases each). Trimming took 6 bases from V and 2 from J, leaving 14 bases between them. The CDR3 runs 14 residues. The germline gives CDR1 MNHEY, CDR2 SVGAGI. The CDR3 region is CASRTTGTTYEQYF. The CDR3 DNA reads as TGTGCCAGCAGGACGACCGGGACCACCTACGAGCAGTACTTC.

The J gene is TRBJ2-3, the V gene TRBV7-2, with 14 bases lining up with TRBD2. The V and J ends lost 5 bases and 2 bases, in that order; junction bases with no gene match: 9. This CDR3 spans 18 amino acids. Germline assignment: CDR1 SGHTA and CDR2 FQGNSA. CDR3 in DNA: TGTGCCAGCAGCCGCTACGGACTAGCGGGGGGAGCCACAGATACGCAGTATTTT. Residues: CASSRYGLAGGATDTQYF.

The gene calls are TRBV6-5 and TRBJ2-7; 7 bases fit TRBD1. CDR3 size: 13 residues. V lost 5 bases, J lost 5 bases, and 6 bases stayed unmatched. From germline, CDR1 is MNHEY and CDR2 SVGAGI. CDR3 protein: CASSEQGQNEQYF. CDR3 DNA sequence: TGTGCCAGCAGTGAGCAGGGACAGAACGAGCAGTACTTC.

The V gene is TRBV30, the J gene TRBJ2-6; D gene uncertain. Trimming stripped 2 bases from V and 1 base from J, with 9 bases between. Germline CDR1 and CDR2: GTSNPN and SVGIG (reference sequence). CDR3 length: 15 residues. CDR3 residues: CAWSPQSSGANVLTF. In DNA, the CDR3 is TGTGCCTGGAGTCCCCAGAGTTCTGGGGCCAACGTCCTGACTTTC.

The rearrangement links TRBV6-5 to TRBJ1-1; 8 bases line up with TRBD1. The CDR3 is 13 amino acids. The V gene end was trimmed by 6 bases and the J gene end by 2 bases; junction bases not matched to a gene: 2. Germline CDR1 reads MNHEY; CDR2 reads SVGAGI. CDR3 in amino acids: CASRTGDNTEAFF. The CDR3 region has the DNA TGTGCCAGCAGGACAGGGGATAACACTGAAGCTTTCTTT.